The next 12 T cell receptor beta chains were all read from a single sample in a study of T cell responses to AZD1222 COVID-19 vaccine. This table comes from immunoSEQ multiplex PCR, and its TCRdb copy is limited to in-frame clones, with some not included. This table holds some 150,000 clones, roughly nine tenths found once. The sequenced sample was peripheral blood, obtained 28 days after the second AZD1222 dose. The receptor source for this set is an adult who received the AZD1222 COVID-19 vaccine.

The V and J genes are TRBV7-9 and TRBJ2-7; D unclear. Germline-derived CDR1 and CDR2 are SEHNR and FQNEAQ (reference sequence). The CDR3 covers 13 residues. The V end was cut by 4 bases, the J end by 2 bases, with 9 bases between. The DNA of the CDR3 is TGTGCCAGCAGCTCAGGACGGCCCTACGAGCAGTACTTC. Translated, it gives CASSSGRPYEQYF.

This CDR3 is CASSQDVQATEAFF. The CDR3 nucleotides read TGTGCCAGCAGCCAAGATGTTCAGGCCACTGAAGCTTTCTTT. This chain uses TRBV3-1 (or the pseudogene TRBV3-2) with TRBJ1-1; D gene ambiguous. V was clipped by 0 bases and J by 4 bases, with 9 bases between them. Germline V gives CDR1 LGHDT, CDR2 YNNKEL (reference sequence). This CDR3 region has 14 residues.

This sequence joins TRBV2 and TRBJ1-5; D gene unclear. CDR3 size: 13 residues. The germline V and J ends were trimmed by 8 bases and 6 bases, with 14 bases remaining between them. Germline CDR1 and CDR2: SNHLY and FYNNEI. CDR3 nucleotides: TGTGCCAGCGCTGTACGTATCTTTCAGCCCCAGCATTTT. Translation: CASAVRIFQPQHF.

This chain uses TRBV5-4 with TRBJ2-7, with 9 nucleotides matching TRBD1. The CDR3 consists of 15 residues. CDR1 is SGHNT, CDR2 YYREEE, per germline (reference sequence). Unmatched junction bases numbered 9, after V lost 4 bases and J lost 4 bases. The CDR3 sequence is CASSHPGQGAYEQYF. Written as DNA, the CDR3 is TGTGCCAGCAGCCATCCGGGACAGGGAGCATACGAGCAGTACTTC.

The V call is TRBV27, the J call TRBJ2-7; TRBD1 matches at 9 bases. V lost 6 bases to trimming and J lost 4 bases; unmatched junction nucleotides: 13. The CDR3 has 16 amino acids. Looked up from germline, CDR1 is MNHEY and CDR2 is SMNVEV (reference sequence). The CDR3 protein is CASRLGKDRGWYEQYF. For the CDR3, the DNA is TGTGCCAGCAGACTCGGAAAGGACAGGGGATGGTACGAGCAGTACTTC.

Only one count was recorded for this clone. This chain uses TRBV5-1 with TRBJ1-3, with 8 bases aligning to TRBD1. CDR1 and CDR2 from the germline V gene are SGHRS and YFSETQ. V lost 2 bases, J lost 0 bases, and 7 bases stayed unmatched. This CDR3 has 17 residues. CDR3 DNA: TGCGCCAGCAGCTTACTTCAGGGGGCCAACTCTGGAAACACCATATATTTT. This translates into CASSLLQGANSGNTIYF.

V usage is TRBV3-1 (or the pseudogene TRBV3-2) and J usage is TRBJ2-1; D is possibly TRBD1 (5 bases). The CDR3 runs to 14 residues. Germline V gene lookup returns CDR1 LGHDT and CDR2 YNNKEL (reference sequence). Trimming took off 0 bases at V and 6 bases at J, with 9 bases between the two ends. CDR3 protein: CASSQEGALNEQFF. The CDR3 coding sequence is TGTGCCAGCAGCCAAGAAGGGGCTCTCAATGAGCAGTTCTTC.

This chain joins TRBV10-3 and TRBJ2-2; perhaps TRBD1 as D (5 bases). Germline values: CDR1 ENHRY, CDR2 SYGVKD. CDR3 size: 13 residues. Trimming left V 6 bases short and J 6 bases short, with 11 bases between. DNA of the CDR3: TGTGCCATCAGAGGACAAGAGTCCGGGGAGCTGTTTTTT. Residues: CAIRGQESGELFF.

This clone has more than one count but fewer than ten. The chain recombines TRBV7-9 with TRBJ2-1, with D maybe TRBD1 (7 bases). Germline assignment: CDR1 SEHNR and CDR2 FQNEAQ (reference sequence). Trimming removed 1 base from V and 3 bases from J, with 22 bases in between. The CDR3 length is 19 residues. CDR3 DNA sequence: TGTGCCAGCAGCTTAGGTAACCTGCGGGACAGCACCCTCTACAATGAGCAGTTCTTC. It translates to CASSLGNLRDSTLYNEQFF.

This clone was found once. V is TRBV18 and J is TRBJ1-5; tentative D call: TRBD1 (6 bases). The CDR3 runs to 14 residues. Trimming took 2 bases from V and 3 from J, leaving 8 bases between them. In germline, CDR1 is KGHSH, CDR2 LQKENI. The CDR3 protein is CASSPTGINQPQHF. The CDR3 DNA sequence: TGTGCCAGCTCACCAACAGGGATCAATCAGCCCCAGCATTTT.

V and J are TRBV27 and TRBJ2-1; TRBD2 agrees at 10 bases. The germline V gene encodes CDR1 MNHEY and CDR2 SMNVEV (reference sequence). The trim removed 6 bases at V and 0 bases at J, leaving 5 bases unmatched. The CDR3 is made up of 16 amino acids. The CDR3 reads CASRLAGESSYNEQFF. CDR3 bases: TGTGCCAGCAGGCTAGCGGGGGAGAGCTCCTACAATGAGCAGTTCTTC.

The chain has TRBV6-5 and TRBJ2-7, with 7 bases lining up with TRBD1. The CDR3 has 14 residues. Germline trimming cut 6 bases from V and 5 bases from J; bases unmatched to any gene: 10. Germline CDR1 is MNHEY and CDR2 is SVGAGI. This CDR3 is CASSPDRDRDEQYF. The CDR3 nucleotides read TGTGCCAGCAGCCCCGACAGGGACCGCGACGAGCAGTACTTC.